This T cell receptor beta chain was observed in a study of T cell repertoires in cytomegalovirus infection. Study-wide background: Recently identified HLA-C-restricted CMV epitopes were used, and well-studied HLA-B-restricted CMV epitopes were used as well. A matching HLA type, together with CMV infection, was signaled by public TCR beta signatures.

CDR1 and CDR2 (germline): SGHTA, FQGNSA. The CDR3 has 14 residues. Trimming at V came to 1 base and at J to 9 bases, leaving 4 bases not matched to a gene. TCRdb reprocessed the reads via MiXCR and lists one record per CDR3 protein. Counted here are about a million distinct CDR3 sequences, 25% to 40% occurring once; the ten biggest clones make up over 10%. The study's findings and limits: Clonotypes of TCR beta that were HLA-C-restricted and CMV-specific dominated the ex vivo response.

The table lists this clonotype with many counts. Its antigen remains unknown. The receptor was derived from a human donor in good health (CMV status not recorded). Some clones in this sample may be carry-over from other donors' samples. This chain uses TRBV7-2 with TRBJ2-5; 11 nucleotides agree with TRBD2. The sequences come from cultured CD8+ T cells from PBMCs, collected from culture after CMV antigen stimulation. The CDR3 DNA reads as TGTGCCAGCAGCTTAGGGCTAGCGGGGGGCCCCCAGTACTTC. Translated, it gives CASSLGLAGGPQYF.